This TCR beta chain was recovered during a study of preoperative IRX-2 immunotherapy in early breast cancer. Treatment given: preoperative locoregional IRX-2 cytokine immunotherapy. Preoperative locoregional IRX-2 cytokine immunotherapy was tested in the phase Ib source study. Trimming took 5 bases from V and 6 from J; bases not matched to a gene: 5. The CDR3 is 14 residues long. CDR1 and CDR2 (germline): SGHNT, YENEEA. Only in-frame clones appear in the TCRdb table, and some are missing; sequencing was by immunoSEQ multiplex PCR. The sample lists roughly 2,500 clones; about 75% were seen once. The origin of this receptor is a human donor with breast cancer. Sequences were derived from tumor tissue, sampled before IRX-2 immunotherapy. The V and J genes are TRBV11-3 and TRBJ1-5; 9 nucleotides agree with TRBD1. The CDR3 is CASSTGTGLQPQHF. In DNA form, the CDR3 reads TGTGCCAGCAGCACCGGGACAGGGCTTCAGCCCCAGCATTTT.